The clone carrying this TCR beta chain was detected many times. Germline V CDR1 and CDR2: SEHNR, FQNEAQ (reference sequence). V was clipped by 4 bases and J by 8 bases, with 21 bases between them. This CDR3 is built from 15 residues. The entry originates in a study of identical twins. Donors uniformly comprised healthy Caucasians. A universal primer site was created by template switching, with the cDNA bearing unique molecular identifiers. TCRdb reanalysed the 5' RACE reads using MiXCR and keeps one entry per CDR3 protein. The sample lists about 250,000 distinct CDR3 sequences, about 8.3% occurring once. The same sample was also used in a study of yellow fever vaccine responses in identical twins. That work adds: Twins reportedly had a vaccine T cell response that seemed partly convergent, partly personalized.

The sample was CD8+ T cells sorted from blood. This clonotype was obtained from a woman under 30 in good health. This chain joins TRBV7-9 and TRBJ2-7; weak D call: TRBD1 (6 bases). As DNA, the CDR3 is TGTGCCAGCAGCTCTCCTACAGGGCTTGGCGACCAGCAGTACTTC. It is translated as CASSSPTGLGDQQYF. The full variable domain, rest sourced from reference TRBV7-9 and TRBJ2-7, is DTGVSQNPRHKITKRGQNVTFRCDPISEHNRLYWYRQTLGQGPEFLTYFQNEAQLEKSRLLSDRFSAERPKGSFSTLEIQRTEQGDSAMYLCASSSPTGLGDQQYFGPGTRLTVT.